Given below is one T cell receptor beta chain in context. Its antigen is not identified. Together with a sample-barcoded 5' primer, a J-beta primer mix was included in a second PCR lasting about 7 to 11 cycles. MiXCR, applied by TCRdb to the 5' RACE reads, yields one record per CDR3 protein. Among roughly 800,000 distinct CDR3 sequences listed, 55% to 75% were seen once. This sample stems from a study of blood T cells in healthy people across ages. Findings and limits, study-wide: Relative to aged donors, long-lived donors carried more naive CD4+ cells and displayed higher diversity. Unsorted PBMCs ruled out conclusive naive versus antigen-experienced comparison. As age increased, TCR beta diversity per million T cells fell in a roughly linear fashion.

Looked up from germline, CDR1 is MNHNS and CDR2 is SASEGT. V shed 9 bases and J shed 0 bases, with 21 bases lying between them. CDR3 length: 17 amino acids. Staff drew around 10 milliliters of peripheral blood from each donor. This receptor was identified in a man under 40 in good health. The rearrangement uses TRBV6-1 and TRBJ1-5; TRBD1 might be the D (5 bases). Sequences were obtained from blood. The CDR3 DNA reads TGTGCCAGTAGCCGGGACCGACAACTGGATAGCAATCAGCCCCAGCATTTT. It encodes CASSRDRQLDSNQPQHF.